This TCR beta chain was recorded in a study of cytomegalovirus exposure and HLA in healthy donors. Remarks on this clone: Its antigen is undetermined.

The study, taken as a whole, reports: Prior analysis indicated that the majority of TCR beta V segments exhibited productivity approximately 90% or approximately 30% of the time. By a later analysis, the bulk of CMV-associated TCR beta chains appeared HLA-restricted. An analysis was carried out at a later point. It showed that HLA-associated TCR beta chains were more clonally expanded than equally common non-associated chains. TCR beta chain V- and J-gene trimming was linked, in a later analysis, to a missense variant in DCLRE1C.

Germline V lookup: CDR1 MNHNS, CDR2 SASEGT. Trimming removed 3 bases from V and 3 bases from J; junction bases left unmatched: 4. The CDR3 runs to 15 residues. PCR used 60 Vbeta primers and 13 Jbeta primers. Here immunoSEQ multiplex PCR was the method, and the copy in TCRdb shows in-frame clones only, minus some. The sample has 100,000 or so clones; 75% to 85% are singletons. Material for sequencing was PBMCs. The clonotype was recovered from a man between 18 and 35 years old in good health and CMV-seronegative. The rearrangement joins TRBV6-1 to TRBJ2-7, with 11 nucleotides matching TRBD2. DNA for the CDR3: TGTGCCAGCAGTGAGGTAGCGGGAGGGGTCTACGAGCAGTACTTC. This translates into CASSEVAGGVYEQYF.